The 9 T cell receptor beta chains in this list originate from one sample, sequenced in a study of CD8+ T cells in alopecia areata. TCR sequencing used cDNA made by reverse transcription of extracted RNA. The protocol was immunoSEQ multiplex PCR, while the TCRdb copy is restricted to in-frame clones and leaves out a portion. The data show some 180,000 clones, about 47% seen once. Treatment meaning: oral pan-JAK inhibitor, 5-10 mg twice daily. The specimen was CD8+ T cells sorted from blood, collected at roughly week 53, from a patient treated with tofacitinib. All receptors derive from a human donor with alopecia areata.

V gene TRBV2 combines with J gene TRBJ1-6; D is undetermined. Germline V CDR1 and CDR2: SNHLY, FYNNEI. The germline V and J ends were trimmed by 3 bases and 14 bases, with 11 bases remaining between them. The CDR3 sequence is 12 residues long. The DNA for the CDR3 is TGTGCCAGCAGTGATGATCATATTACCCTCCACTTT. Protein: CASSDDHITLHF.

This clone came up a few times. The V and J genes are TRBV6-6 and TRBJ1-1; TRBD1 is a possible D gene (5 bases). The germline V gene encodes CDR1 MNHNY and CDR2 SVGAGI (reference sequence). The CDR3 covers 15 residues. The V gene lost 5 bases and the J gene lost 0 bases, with 13 bases spanning the gap. The CDR3: CASSLPTVMNTEAFF. CDR3 DNA sequence: TGTGCCAGCAGTCTCCCGACAGTAATGAACACTGAAGCTTTCTTT.

This chain links TRBV14 with TRBJ2-3, with TRBD1 identical over 10 bases. The germline gives CDR1 SGHDN, CDR2 FVKESK. The CDR3 contains 16 residues. The V gene end was trimmed by 4 bases and the J gene end by 4 bases; junction bases not matched to a gene: 8. The CDR3 reads CASSRSGTGVPDTQYF. The CDR3, as DNA: TGTGCCAGCAGCCGCTCCGGGACAGGGGTTCCAGATACGCAGTATTTT.

The rearrangement joins TRBV19 to TRBJ2-1; 8 nucleotides agree with TRBD1. Germline assignment: CDR1 LNHDA and CDR2 SQIVND (reference sequence). After removal of 7 bases from V and 6 bases from J, the junction contained 8 bases not matched to a gene. The CDR3 loop spans 14 amino acids. The CDR3 spells CASTGTTGVNEQFF. CDR3 DNA: TGTGCCAGTACGGGGACGACAGGGGTCAATGAGCAGTTCTTC.

The genes are TRBV20-1 and TRBJ2-7, with D perhaps being TRBD1 or TRBD2 (6 bases each). Trimming cost V 5 bases and J 6 bases, with 11 bases left between them. The CDR3 has 11 residues. Per germline, CDR1 DFQATT and CDR2 SNEGSKA (reference sequence). CDR3 region: CSADGGGEQYF. The CDR3 DNA reads TGCAGTGCTGACGGGGGCGGCGAGCAGTACTTC.

The chain employs TRBV7-9 and TRBJ2-5; D not certain. The J call may be wrong; the DNA end is better matched by TRBJ2-7. The CDR3 has 13 amino acids. The germline V gene encodes CDR1 SEHNR and CDR2 FQNEAQ (reference sequence). The CDR3 DNA reads TGTGCCAGCAGCTTTGAAGACTTCTACGAGCAGTACTTC. Translation: CASSFEDFYEQYF.

As to this clone: This may be a read error: a much more frequent sequence differs by one nucleotide. Other DNA sequences in this specimen translate into the identical CDR3. This rearrangement joins TRBV5-6 to TRBJ1-1; perhaps TRBD1 as D (6 bases). V lost 2 bases and J 1 base, leaving 6 bases between the germline ends. Germline lookup yields CDR1 SGHDT and CDR2 YYEEEE. This CDR3 comprises 13 residues. The DNA of the CDR3 is TGTGCCAGCAGCTTAGGGGGGAACACTGAAGCTTTCTTT. Amino acid sequence: CASSLGGNTEAFF.

This clone showed up just a few times. This sequence joins TRBV29-1 and TRBJ1-2; TRBD1 is a possible D gene (6 bases). The V end lost 4 bases, the J end lost 8 bases, and 17 bases lay between the germline ends. Germline assignment: CDR1 SQVTM and CDR2 ANQGSEA. This CDR3 has 13 residues. The CDR3, as DNA: TGCAGCGTTGTGGCCCCCGGGACACAAGGCTACACCTTC. Residues: CSVVAPGTQGYTF.

The V call is TRBV27, the J call TRBJ2-7; 7 bases fit TRBD1. With 5 bases clipped from V and 0 bases from J, the junction kept 7 bases outside the gene matches. The CDR3 runs 15 residues. Germline assignment: CDR1 MNHEY and CDR2 SMNVEV (reference sequence). CDR3 residues: CASSEGARISYEQYF. The CDR3 DNA follows: TGTGCCAGCAGTGAGGGGGCCAGAATCTCCTACGAGCAGTACTTC.